Listed below are T cell receptor beta chains from one sample, sequenced in a study of blood T cell repertoires in COVID-19. Data came from immunoSEQ multiplex PCR; TCRdb stores just in-frame clones and leaves some out. Of fewer than 300,000 clones in the sample, approximately 86% are singletons; the top ten hold over 8%. Sequenced input: peripheral blood. The receptors originated from a man aged 18 to 30 with active or convalescent COVID-19. Both conserved end residues are trimmed from each CDR3. The order of the fields is V gene, clone size, J gene, CDR3 protein. The listing skips clone size in some rows; elsewhere it reads once, few, many or a size class.

TRBV27	NA	TRBJ2-7	ASSGGAGNYEQY
TRBV5-1	NA	TRBJ2-3	ASSFYRGTGAGTDTQY
TRBV29-1	NA	TRBJ1-3	SVVGRASGNTIY
TRBV4-3	NA	TRBJ2-2	ASSTWTGGTGELF
TRBV5-1	few	TRBJ1-3	ASSSGDYSGNTIY
TRBV19	once	TRBJ2-3	ASSIAGEAFGDTQY
TRBV11-3	NA	TRBJ2-2	ASSSQGHNTGELF
TRBV6-5	NA	TRBJ2-5	ASSYEGRSETQY
TRBV13	NA	TRBJ1-3	ASSLGTSGNTIY
TRBV20-1	NA	TRBJ2-1	SAQYWEQF
TRBV27	NA	TRBJ2-1	ASVWGGEQF
TRBV9	NA	TRBJ1-4	ASSVSGGEKLF
TRBV9	NA	TRBJ1-2	ASSPGGGAVWGYT
TRBV25-1	NA	TRBJ2-5	ASRGVQETQY
TRBV12-3/TRBV12-4	once	TRBJ2-5	ASSDTLETQY
TRBV7-2	NA	TRBJ2-1	ASSLGRGEQF
TRBV7-8	NA	TRBJ1-1	ASSRQGNTEAF
TRBV6-2/TRBV6-3	NA	TRBJ1-1	ASSLLTTGSTEAF
TRBV3-1/TRBV3-2	NA	TRBJ2-7	ASSHIAGASYEQY
TRBV3-1/TRBV3-2	few	TRBJ1-3	ASSVRDRPFGTIY
TRBV7-9	NA	TRBJ2-3	ASSPDSSDTQY
TRBV21-1	NA	TRBJ1-1	ASSKTGAKDGNTEAF
TRBV2	NA	TRBJ2-1	ASSALTSGGEQF
TRBV24-1	NA	TRBJ2-2	ATSDLFRGGTGELF
TRBV27	NA	TRBJ2-1	ASSSGKYNEQF
TRBV13	once	TRBJ1-1	ASSHGQYEAF
TRBV4-1	NA	TRBJ1-2	ASSQNSGISYGYT
TRBV5-4	NA	TRBJ1-6	ASSSDRGKGRNSPLH
TRBV7-9	NA	TRBJ1-2	ASSLGTGQGAWDYGYT
TRBV9	NA	TRBJ2-7	ASSVEAGALYEQY
TRBV6-6	NA	TRBJ2-5	ASSYSQAQETQY
TRBV9	NA	TRBJ2-7	ASSPRDRGYEQY
TRBV3-1/TRBV3-2	once	TRBJ1-5	ASSQGGQGHQPQH
TRBV19	NA	TRBJ1-5	ASNKQAGGQPQH
TRBV5-3	NA	TRBJ2-5	ARSLDFRTFQETQY
TRBV4-1	NA	TRBJ1-4	ASSQDHRKLF
TRBV2	NA	TRBJ1-1	ASTLDRSNSEAF
TRBV4-3	NA	TRBJ2-1	ASSQVRASVSNEQF
TRBV29-1	NA	TRBJ2-7	SVEVGTGKFEQY
TRBV9	NA	TRBJ1-5	ASGQGTGEPQH
TRBV12-5	NA	TRBJ2-3	ASGSAGTTDTQY
TRBV12-3/TRBV12-4	NA	TRBJ1-2	ASTAGTGGGYT